Below, 23 T cell receptor beta chains from the same sample are listed, as sequenced in a study of cytomegalovirus exposure and HLA in healthy donors. Profiled with immunoSEQ multiplex PCR; TCRdb holds only in-frame clones, not every one. This table holds 150,000 or so clones, approximately 86% found once. The sequencing sample was made of PBMCs. Receptors originate from a man aged 18 to 29 in good health and CMV-seropositive.

This clone was seen only once. This sequence joins TRBV7-2 and TRBJ2-7; TRBD2 might be the D (5 bases). Germline-derived CDR1 and CDR2 are SGHTA and FQGNSA. The length of the CDR3 is 12 residues. The V end lost 5 bases, the J end lost 6 bases, and 11 bases lay between the germline ends. The CDR3 sequence: CASSLRGLEQYF. CDR3 in DNA: TGTGCCAGCAGCCTCCGAGGGCTCGAGCAGTACTTC. The variable domain in full, with the rest retrieved from reference TRBV7-2 and TRBJ2-7, is GAGVSQSPSNKVTEKGKDVELRCDPISGHTALYWYRQSLGQGLEFLIYFQGNSAPDKSGLPSDRFSAERTGGSVSTLTIQRTQQEDSAVYLCASSLRGLEQYFGPGTRLTVT.

This clone was counted only a few times. The chain is built from TRBV7-2 and TRBJ2-7; 10 bases align to TRBD2. V lost 0 bases and J lost 6; bases outside the gene matches: 5. Germline lookup yields CDR1 SGHTA and CDR2 FQGNSA. This CDR3 region has 15 residues. The CDR3 protein is CASSLARAGGFEQYF. The CDR3 coding sequence is TGTGCCAGCAGCTTAGCGAGAGCGGGAGGGTTCGAGCAGTACTTC. Full variable domain (remainder filled in from reference TRBV7-2 and TRBJ2-7): GAGVSQSPSNKVTEKGKDVELRCDPISGHTALYWYRQSLGQGLEFLIYFQGNSAPDKSGLPSDRFSAERTGGSVSTLTIQRTQQEDSAVYLCASSLARAGGFEQYFGPGTRLTVT.

This chain connects TRBV13 to TRBJ1-2; D is ambiguous. V shed 5 bases and J shed 8 bases, with 15 bases lying between them. This CDR3 comprises 13 residues. In germline, CDR1 is PRHDT, CDR2 FYEKMQ (reference sequence). For the CDR3, the DNA is TGTGCCAGCAGCCCCCCGAGCCGACACGGCTACACCTTC. This gives the protein CASSPPSRHGYTF.

The rearrangement links TRBV6-5 to TRBJ2-7; 8 bases are a match to TRBD2. The CDR3 is 14 residues long. J gave up 2 bases and V 7 bases, and 7 bases lay outside the gene matches. Germline assignment: CDR1 MNHEY and CDR2 SVGAGI. Written as DNA, the CDR3 is TGTGCCAGCACGCCTAGCGGGCGACCCTACGAGCAGTACTTC. Translation gives CASTPSGRPYEQYF.

Turning to this clone: Relative to the germline gene, one junction end is altered; a read error may explain this. This chain uses TRBV20-1 with TRBJ2-7; 10 bases agree with TRBD1. CDR1 DFQATT and CDR2 SNEGSKA come from the germline V gene (reference sequence). The CDR3 runs 11 residues. CDR3 DNA: TGCAGTGCTAGAGCCCACGGGACAGGGGACTTC. It translates to CSARAHGTGDF.

The J gene is TRBJ2-7, the V gene TRBV6-1, with TRBD1 as a possible D gene (6 bases). V lost 3 bases, J lost 5 bases, and 11 bases lay in between. Germline V gene data show CDR1 as MNHNS and CDR2 as SASEGT. The CDR3 loop spans 13 amino acids. The CDR3 sequence is CASSEENRDEQYF. CDR3 DNA sequence: TGTGCCAGCAGTGAGGAAAACAGGGACGAGCAGTACTTC.

The chain carries TRBV27 and TRBJ2-7; D might be TRBD2 (5 bases). The CDR3 has 13 amino acids. The germline V gene encodes CDR1 MNHEY and CDR2 SMNVEV (reference sequence). V was clipped by 4 bases and J by 6 bases, with 13 bases between them. The CDR3, as DNA: TGTGCCAGCAGTTCACTAGGCGGTGGCGAGCAGTACTTC. Its translation is CASSSLGGGEQYF.

V is TRBV15 and J is TRBJ2-6; D remains ambiguous. CDR3 length: 17 amino acids. The V gene lost 0 bases and the J gene lost 1 base, with 10 bases spanning the gap. Germline CDR1 and CDR2: LNHNV and YYDKDF (reference sequence). CDR3 nucleotide sequence: TGTGCCACCAGCAGAGATAGGCAACTATCTGGGGCCAACGTCCTGACTTTC. Amino acid sequence: CATSRDRQLSGANVLTF.

This clone was recorded once. V gene TRBV6-6 combines with J gene TRBJ2-7, with 12 bases matching TRBD2. The CDR3 extends over 14 amino acids. CDR1 is MNHNY and CDR2 is SVGAGI in the germline V gene (reference sequence). V lost 5 bases and J lost 4; bases outside the gene matches: 3. CDR3 coding DNA: TGTGCCAGCAGTACCGGGACTAGCGGGTACGAGCAGTACTTC. Translated, it gives CASSTGTSGYEQYF.

V usage is TRBV7-9 and J usage is TRBJ2-7, with 9 bases identical to TRBD2. CDR1 SEHNR and CDR2 FQNEAQ come from the germline V gene (reference sequence). V gave up 1 base and J gave up 1 base; unmatched junction bases: 2. This CDR3 region has 15 residues. The DNA for the CDR3 is TGTGCCAGCAGCTTAGGGGCGGGGGGGTCCTACGAGCAGTACTTC. Its translation is CASSLGAGGSYEQYF.

The rearrangement uses TRBV18 and TRBJ2-7; 8 bases align to TRBD1. CDR1 and CDR2 (germline): KGHSH, LQKENI. V shed 3 bases and J 5 bases; nucleotides not matched to a gene: 3. The CDR3 is made up of 13 amino acids. The CDR3 DNA sequence: TGTGCCAGCTCACCCTTGGGACAGGACGAGCAGTACTTC. Its translation: CASSPLGQDEQYF.

The chain uses TRBV28 and TRBJ2-1, with 13 nucleotides matching TRBD2. This CDR3 region has 15 residues. With V trimmed by 6 bases and J by 8 bases, 7 bases remained unmatched. CDR1 and CDR2 from the germline V gene are MDHEN and SYDVKM. CDR3 residues: CASRPWTSGSDEQFF. CDR3 nucleotides: TGTGCCAGCAGACCGTGGACTAGCGGGAGCGATGAGCAGTTCTTC.

J is TRBJ2-5 and V is TRBV7-3, with TRBD1 matching 7 bases. Trimming removed 7 bases from V and 4 bases from J; junction bases left unmatched: 12. The CDR3 runs to 15 residues. Germline CDR1 and CDR2: SGHTA and FQGTGA. CDR3 sequence reads: CASTPRDRWGETQYF. The CDR3 DNA follows: TGTGCCAGCACCCCACGGGACAGATGGGGAGAGACCCAGTACTTC.

The chain joins TRBV4-3 to TRBJ1-5; D is uncertain. The CDR3 extends over 14 amino acids. The V gene's germline CDR1 is LGHNA and CDR2 YSLEER. Trimming removed 7 bases at V and 1 base at J, with 11 bases between. The CDR3 region is CASTTIGSNQPQHF. CDR3 in DNA: TGCGCCAGCACGACTATTGGGAGCAATCAGCCCCAGCATTTT.

The genes are TRBV27 and TRBJ2-7; the match to TRBD1 covers 11 bases. Per germline, CDR1 MNHEY and CDR2 SMNVEV (reference sequence). The CDR3 spans 16 residues. Losses at the gene ends were 5 bases for V and 5 bases for J; bases not matched to a gene: 11. CDR3 DNA sequence: TGTGCCAGCAGTACAACCGGGACAGGGGGGGTGGACGAGCAGTACTTC. Amino acids: CASSTTGTGGVDEQYF.

The chain links TRBV6-1 to TRBJ2-1; 8 nucleotides line up with TRBD2. V trimming: 8 bases; J trimming: 9 bases; junction bases outside the gene matches: 9. The CDR3 consists of 13 residues. Per the germline V gene, CDR1 is MNHNS and CDR2 is SASEGT. The CDR3: CASSGLVKVEQFF. The CDR3 DNA follows: TGTGCCAGCTCGGGACTAGTTAAGGTTGAGCAGTTCTTC.

The rearrangement joins TRBV27 to TRBJ2-7; D remains ambiguous. V was pared by 4 bases and J by 1 base, with 8 bases between. The CDR3 loop spans 13 amino acids. CDR1 and CDR2 (germline): MNHEY, SMNVEV (reference sequence). The CDR3 DNA sequence: TGTGCCAGCAGTTCAGCGAGATCCTACGAGCAGTACTTC. It codes for CASSSARSYEQYF.

The chain has TRBV11-3 and TRBJ2-1; D ambiguous. CDR3 length equals 14 residues. The germline V and J ends were trimmed by 0 bases and 5 bases, with 8 bases remaining between them. Looked up from germline, CDR1 is SGHNT and CDR2 is YENEEA. CDR3 amino acids: CASSLDGPHNEQFF. The CDR3 coding sequence is TGTGCCAGCAGCTTAGACGGTCCCCACAATGAGCAGTTCTTC.

The chain is built from TRBV2 and TRBJ1-2, with a tentative D call TRBD1 (5 bases). V lost 8 bases, J lost 2 bases, and 18 bases lay in between. Germline V gene lookup returns CDR1 SNHLY and CDR2 FYNNEI. This CDR3 region has 15 residues. The DNA of the CDR3 is TGTGCCAGCCCTGGACTGGGACTCCTCAACTATGGCTACACCTTC. Its translation is CASPGLGLLNYGYTF. The full variable domain, completed using reference TRBV2 and TRBJ1-2, is EPEVTQTPSHQVTQMGQEVILRCVPISNHLYFYWYRQILGQKVEFLVSFYNNEISEKSEIFDDQFSVERPDGSNFTLKIRSTKLEDSAMYFCASPGLGLLNYGYTFGSGTRLTVV.

The V and J genes are TRBV29-1 and TRBJ2-5; a possible D gene is TRBD1 (6 bases). The CDR3 is made up of 12 amino acids. Germline assignment: CDR1 SQVTM and CDR2 ANQGSEA. V was cut by 4 bases and J by 7 bases, with 13 bases left in between. The CDR3 DNA sequence: TGCAGCGTTGGGACTGGGGGCAGGACCCAGTACTTC. This sequence encodes CSVGTGGRTQYF. The full variable domain, its missing parts supplied by reference TRBV29-1 and TRBJ2-5, is SAVISQKPSRDICQRGTSLTIQCQVDSQVTMMFWYRQQPGQSLTLIATANQGSEATYESGFVIDKFPISRPNLTFSTLTVSNMSPEDSSIYLCSVGTGGRTQYFGPGTRLLVL.

This rearrangement joins TRBV4-3 to TRBJ1-5; D unclear. CDR1 and CDR2 (germline): LGHNA, YSLEER. This CDR3 is 19 amino acids long. The V and J ends lost 0 bases and 0 bases respectively, with 18 bases between them. The CDR3 reads CASSQESGIPGGSNQPQHF. Here the CDR3 DNA reads TGCGCCAGCAGCCAAGAGTCCGGGATACCGGGCGGTAGCAATCAGCCCCAGCATTTT.

A single count supports this clone. The chain combines TRBV29-1 with TRBJ2-1; 12 nucleotides match TRBD2. CDR1 is SQVTM, CDR2 ANQGSEA, per germline. The J segment lost 10 bases and the V segment lost 6 bases, leaving 10 bases of the junction unmatched. This CDR3 has 14 amino acids. The CDR3 DNA is TGCAGCGTGGGGGAGACTAGCGGGAGTAAAGAGCAGTTCTTC. The encoded protein is CSVGETSGSKEQFF.

This rearrangement joins TRBV7-8 to TRBJ2-7; unclear D gene. V gave up 3 bases and J gave up 4 bases, with 4 bases separating them. The CDR3 has 11 amino acids. Germline V gives CDR1 SGHVS, CDR2 FQNEAQ. The CDR3 coding sequence is TGTGCCAGCAGCTTGTATTACGAGCAGTACTTC. Its protein product is CASSLYYEQYF. Filled out from reference TRBV7-8 and TRBJ2-7, the complete variable domain reads GAGVSQSPRYKVAKRGQDVALRCDPISGHVSLFWYQQALGQGPEFLTYFQNEAQLDKSGLPSDRFFAERPEGSVSTLKIQRTQQEDSAVYLCASSLYYEQYFGPGTRLTVT.